This is a list of T cell receptor beta chains from one sample in a study of naive and memory T cell subsets. From the UMI-ligation and nested PCR reads, TCRdb called clonotypes with MiXCR, one entry per CDR3 protein. The sample lists some 87,000 distinct CDR3 sequences, about 7% occurring once. Sequenced sample: central memory CD4+ T cells from blood. These receptors were obtained from a human donor in good health. CDR3s include the opening cysteine and the closing phenylalanine or tryptophan. Fields, in order: V gene, clone size, CDR3 length, J gene, D gene, CDR3 protein, CDR3 DNA. D genes are given only for firm matches. The size entry is marked missing in some rows and otherwise reads once, few, many or a size class.

v_call: TRBV15; clone_size: few; cdr3_length: 15; j_call: TRBJ2-5; d_call: TRBD2; cdr3_aa: CATSRDRGLALSQYF; cdr3_nt: TGTGCCACCAGCAGAGATCGCGGACTAGCCCTCTCCCAGTACTTC
v_call: TRBV27; clone_size: many; cdr3_length: 14; j_call: TRBJ2-1; d_call: NA; cdr3_aa: CASRLSRGAHEQFF; cdr3_nt: TGTGCCAGCAGACTCTCCCGCGGAGCCCATGAGCAGTTCTTC
v_call: TRBV7-3; clone_size: many; cdr3_length: 13; j_call: TRBJ1-1; d_call: NA; cdr3_aa: CASSSGPNTEAFF; cdr3_nt: TGTGCCAGCAGCTCTGGCCCGAACACTGAAGCTTTCTTT
v_call: TRBV19; clone_size: many; cdr3_length: 16; j_call: TRBJ1-5; d_call: NA; cdr3_aa: CASSIGSSGSNQPQHF; cdr3_nt: TGTGCCAGTAGTATAGGATCCAGCGGTAGCAATCAGCCCCAGCATTTT
v_call: TRBV12-3/TRBV12-4; clone_size: NA; cdr3_length: 15; j_call: TRBJ2-1; d_call: TRBD2; cdr3_aa: CASSFETSGIPEQFF; cdr3_nt: TGTGCCAGCAGTTTTGAAACTAGCGGGATTCCCGAGCAGTTCTTC
v_call: TRBV12-3/TRBV12-4; clone_size: NA; cdr3_length: 14; j_call: TRBJ2-7; d_call: TRBD1; cdr3_aa: CASRRQGTANEQYF; cdr3_nt: TGTGCCAGCAGAAGACAGGGAACGGCAAACGAGCAGTACTTC
v_call: TRBV2; clone_size: few; cdr3_length: 14; j_call: TRBJ2-1; d_call: TRBD2; cdr3_aa: CASSVGLAGSEQFF; cdr3_nt: TGTGCCAGCAGTGTGGGCCTAGCGGGGAGCGAGCAGTTCTTC
v_call: TRBV7-2; clone_size: many; cdr3_length: 13; j_call: TRBJ1-6; d_call: NA; cdr3_aa: CASSPDRDGTVHF; cdr3_nt: TGTGCCAGCAGCCCCGACCGGGACGGAACAGTCCACTTT
v_call: TRBV7-2; clone_size: many; cdr3_length: 14; j_call: TRBJ1-1; d_call: NA; cdr3_aa: CASSRIPGATEAFF; cdr3_nt: TGTGCCAGCAGCCGCATACCAGGGGCCACTGAAGCTTTCTTT
v_call: TRBV7-2; clone_size: few; cdr3_length: 16; j_call: TRBJ2-1; d_call: TRBD1; cdr3_aa: CASSLERTGAGNEQFF; cdr3_nt: TGTGCCAGCAGCTTGGAGAGGACAGGGGCGGGCAATGAGCAGTTCTTC
v_call: TRBV7-9; clone_size: NA; cdr3_length: 11; j_call: TRBJ2-3; d_call: NA; cdr3_aa: CASTQTDTQYF; cdr3_nt: TGTGCCAGCACCCAAACAGATACGCAGTATTTT
v_call: TRBV7-2; clone_size: many; cdr3_length: 14; j_call: TRBJ2-5; d_call: TRBD2; cdr3_aa: CASSFAGLEKTQYF; cdr3_nt: TGTGCCAGCAGCTTTGCGGGACTAGAAAAGACCCAGTACTTC
v_call: TRBV7-6; clone_size: many; cdr3_length: 14; j_call: TRBJ2-1; d_call: TRBD2; cdr3_aa: CASSRRTSNYEQFF; cdr3_nt: TGTGCCAGCAGCCGCCGGACTAGCAACTATGAGCAGTTCTTC
v_call: TRBV15; clone_size: many; cdr3_length: 16; j_call: TRBJ1-3; d_call: NA; cdr3_aa: CATSRGTVSSGNTIYF; cdr3_nt: TGTGCCACCAGCAGAGGAACGGTCAGCTCTGGAAACACCATATATTTT
v_call: TRBV20-1; clone_size: many; cdr3_length: 14; j_call: TRBJ2-1; d_call: NA; cdr3_aa: CSARDDLSYNEQFF; cdr3_nt: TGCAGTGCTAGAGACGACCTCTCCTACAATGAGCAGTTCTTC
v_call: TRBV29-1; clone_size: NA; cdr3_length: 14; j_call: TRBJ2-2; d_call: TRBD2; cdr3_aa: CSVDGGAGTGELFF; cdr3_nt: TGCAGCGTTGACGGGGGGGCCGGGACCGGGGAGCTGTTTTTT
v_call: TRBV2; clone_size: many; cdr3_length: 15; j_call: TRBJ2-7; d_call: NA; cdr3_aa: CASSGDSLSSYEQYF; cdr3_nt: TGTGCCAGCAGTGGGGATAGCCTAAGCTCCTACGAGCAGTACTTC
v_call: TRBV20-1; clone_size: many; cdr3_length: 14; j_call: TRBJ1-1; d_call: NA; cdr3_aa: CSARESGRGTEAFF; cdr3_nt: TGCAGTGCTAGAGAGTCCGGGAGAGGCACTGAAGCTTTCTTT
v_call: TRBV20-1; clone_size: NA; cdr3_length: 16; j_call: TRBJ2-7; d_call: TRBD2; cdr3_aa: CSARKPGLTNTYEQYF; cdr3_nt: TGCAGTGCTAGGAAACCGGGACTAACAAACACCTACGAGCAGTACTTC
v_call: TRBV28; clone_size: NA; cdr3_length: 14; j_call: TRBJ1-5; d_call: NA; cdr3_aa: CASSFLGGNQPQHF; cdr3_nt: TGTGCCAGCAGTTTCTTGGGCGGCAATCAGCCCCAGCATTTT
v_call: TRBV3-1; clone_size: many; cdr3_length: 11; j_call: TRBJ2-1; d_call: NA; cdr3_aa: CASSHGGPQFF; cdr3_nt: TGTGCCAGCAGCCACGGGGGACCCCAGTTCTTC
v_call: TRBV20-1; clone_size: many; cdr3_length: 13; j_call: TRBJ2-3; d_call: NA; cdr3_aa: CSAKRTNTDTQYF; cdr3_nt: TGCAGTGCTAAAAGGACTAACACAGATACGCAGTATTTT
v_call: TRBV28; clone_size: many; cdr3_length: 15; j_call: TRBJ1-5; d_call: TRBD1; cdr3_aa: CASTDREGANQPQHF; cdr3_nt: TGTGCCAGCACTGACCGTGAGGGGGCTAATCAGCCCCAGCATTTT
v_call: TRBV29-1; clone_size: many; cdr3_length: 14; j_call: TRBJ1-4; d_call: NA; cdr3_aa: CSVRNRSRNEKLFF; cdr3_nt: TGCAGCGTACGAAACAGGAGCCGGAATGAAAAACTGTTTTTT
v_call: TRBV20-1; clone_size: many; cdr3_length: 15; j_call: TRBJ1-5; d_call: NA; cdr3_aa: CSARSAGNSNQPQHF; cdr3_nt: TGCAGTGCTAGATCCGCTGGTAATAGCAATCAGCCCCAGCATTTT